Described below is a single TCR beta chain sequence and its context. The sample is drawn from a study of shared clonotypes between healthy human individuals. Profiling relied on immunoSEQ multiplex PCR, and the TCRdb table lists in-frame clones only, not all of them. The sample lists about 2.2 million clones; roughly 95% were seen once. In the naive CD8 group, cells lacked CD45RO and were positively selected for CCR7, so terminally differentiated effector memory CD45RA+ cells were left out. The sequence was obtained from a man between 18 and 29 years old in good health. Some clones in this sample may be carry-over from other donors' samples. The sample consisted of naive CD8+ T cells from PBMCs.

In DNA form, the CDR3 reads TGTGCCAGCAGTTTACCCTCAGCAGCGGGACCCTACAATGAGCAGTTCTTC. This translates into CASSLPSAAGPYNEQFF. The chain has TRBV27 and TRBJ2-1, with 7 bases aligning to TRBD2. V gave up 2 bases and J gave up 2 bases; unmatched junction bases: 9. The CDR3 is 17 amino acids. Germline loops: CDR1 MNHEY, CDR2 SMNVEV (reference sequence).